A single sample gave rise to the 20 T cell receptor beta chains below, sequenced in a study of blood T cell repertoires in COVID-19. The method was immunoSEQ multiplex PCR; TCRdb's version includes in-frame clones alone and lacks a portion of them. Counted here are approximately 88,000 clones, about 93% occurring once; the ten biggest clones make up less than 5%. The sample taken for sequencing was peripheral blood. These receptors were taken from a woman aged 50 to 60 in a cohort sampled during active COVID-19.

V is TRBV19 and J is TRBJ1-1; D is possibly TRBD1 (6 bases). Germline V gene sequence: CDR1 LNHDA, CDR2 SQIVND (reference sequence). V was clipped by 6 bases and J by 8 bases, with 16 bases between them. This CDR3 has 13 residues. Here the CDR3 DNA reads TGTGCCAGTAGGAGGGCGGGAGACAGGGAAGCTTTCTTT. Amino acids: CASRRAGDREAFF. The full variable domain, in which reference TRBV19 and TRBJ1-1 provide the parts outside the CDR3, is DGGITQSPKYLFRKEGQNVTLSCEQNLNHDAMYWYRQDPGQGLRLIYYSQIVNDFQKGDIAEGYSVSREKKESFPLTVTSAQKNPTAFYLCASRRAGDREAFFGQGTRLTVV.

V and J are TRBV19 and TRBJ2-5, with TRBD2 identical over 7 bases. This CDR3 spans 14 amino acids. V gave up 5 bases and J gave up 0 bases; unmatched junction bases: 3. Germline loops: CDR1 LNHDA, CDR2 SQIVND (reference sequence). Written as DNA, the CDR3 is TGTGCCAGTAGTCTCCGGGGGGACCAAGAGACCCAGTACTTC. It translates to CASSLRGDQETQYF.

The rearrangement joins TRBV6-7 to TRBJ2-1, with 9 bases fitting TRBD2. TRBV6-7 is an ORF, with its function uncertain. CDR3 size: 16 residues. After removal of 2 bases from V and 15 bases from J, the junction contained 17 bases not matched to a gene. The CDR3 DNA is TGTGCCAGCAGTTACATCCCTGGGCTAGCGGGAACCTCTCCGTTCTTC. Encoded protein: CASSYIPGLAGTSPFF.

This chain links TRBV7-9 with TRBJ1-6; possibly TRBD1 for D (5 bases). Germline values: CDR1 SEHNR, CDR2 FQNEAQ (reference sequence). Trimming removed 5 bases at V and 5 bases at J, with 13 bases between. This CDR3 comprises 15 residues. The CDR3 DNA follows: TGTGCCAGCAGCCCCGGGGGATATAATAATTCACCCCTCCACTTT. Protein sequence: CASSPGGYNNSPLHF.

The V call is TRBV29-1, the J call TRBJ1-5, with D uncertain. Germline CDR1 and CDR2: SQVTM and ANQGSEA. The CDR3 covers 15 residues. V was cut by 4 bases and J by 2 bases, with 15 bases left in between. CDR3 loop: CSVGVADSGNQPQHF. The CDR3 nucleotides read TGCAGCGTTGGAGTCGCGGATTCGGGCAATCAGCCCCAGCATTTT.

The chain has TRBV3-1 (or the pseudogene TRBV3-2) and TRBJ1-4; D gene uncertain. CDR3 size: 17 residues. V lost 4 bases and J lost 4, with 19 bases in between. Germline CDR1 LGHDT, CDR2 YNNKEL (reference sequence). DNA of the CDR3: TGTGCCAGCAGCCGAGAGGTGGACGCCGGAGGTAATGAAAAACTGTTTTTT. Its protein product is CASSREVDAGGNEKLFF.

V is TRBV2 and J is TRBJ2-7; D is possibly TRBD1 (6 bases). The CDR3 extends over 16 amino acids. V lost 0 bases to trimming and J lost 3 bases, with 15 bases between them. Germline V CDR1 and CDR2: SNHLY, FYNNEI. CDR3 nucleotides: TGTGCCAGCAGTGAAGCGCTTCTGGGGGCTGGCTACGAGCAGTACTTC. It translates to CASSEALLGAGYEQYF.

DNA of the CDR3: TGCGCCAGCAGCCTTTGGACGGGACAGAACTATGGCTACACCTTC. This gives the protein CASSLWTGQNYGYTF. The chain combines TRBV4-1 with TRBJ1-2; 7 nucleotides match TRBD1. The CDR3 has 15 amino acids. Germline CDR1 is MGHRA and CDR2 is YSYEKL. The junction had 7 bases not matched to a gene; V was cut back by 4 bases and J by 2 bases.

This chain joins TRBV7-2 and TRBJ1-5, with D uncertain. V was pared by 5 bases and J by 0 bases, with 11 bases between. Germline V gives CDR1 SGHTA, CDR2 FQGNSA. This CDR3 has 15 residues. Here the CDR3 DNA reads TGTGCCAGCAGCCTTACTTCTTATAGCAATCAGCCCCAGCATTTT. Translating gives CASSLTSYSNQPQHF. Filled out from reference TRBV7-2 and TRBJ1-5, the complete variable domain reads GAGVSQSPSNKVTEKGKDVELRCDPISGHTALYWYRQSLGQGLEFLIYFQGNSAPDKSGLPSDRFSAERTGGSVSTLTIQRTQQEDSAVYLCASSLTSYSNQPQHFGDGTRLSIL.

About this clone itself: Other DNA sequences in the same sample also yield this CDR3. The chain uses TRBV6-2 or TRBV6-3 and TRBJ2-2, with 7 bases aligning to TRBD2. The V gene's germline CDR1 is MNHEY and CDR2 SVGEGT. The CDR3 is 15 residues long. Trimming cost V 3 bases and J 7 bases; bases outside gene matches: 8. DNA of the CDR3: TGTGCCAGCAGTTATGGGTCGGGAGGTCTCGGGGAGCTGTTTTTT. Its translation: CASSYGSGGLGELFF.

This clone has more than one count but fewer than ten. This chain links TRBV19 with TRBJ2-2; D gene unclear. The V gene's germline CDR1 is LNHDA and CDR2 SQIVND (reference sequence). This CDR3 region has 13 residues. The V gene lost 5 bases and the J gene lost 3 bases, with 7 bases spanning the gap. The CDR3 DNA follows: TGTGCCAGTAGTTTCTTTTACACCGGGGAGCTGTTTTTT. Translating gives CASSFFYTGELFF.

This chain uses TRBV18 with TRBJ1-6, with D possibly TRBD1 on 5 matching bases. This CDR3 spans 15 amino acids. Germline CDR1 KGHSH, CDR2 LQKENI. Trimming shortened V by 8 bases and J by 14 bases, and 25 bases separated the two germline ends. In DNA form, the CDR3 reads TGTGCCAGCCGTCGGGCGGGGGTACCCGAAGGGGCCCTCCACTTT. Residues: CASRRAGVPEGALHF.

This clone appeared once. The rearrangement joins TRBV4-1 to TRBJ1-5, with 9 positions matching TRBD1. The ends lost 1 base at V and 6 bases at J; junction bases unmatched: 4. This CDR3 contains 15 residues. Germline V lookup: CDR1 MGHRA, CDR2 YSYEKL. The CDR3 sequence is CASSQAGQGTQPQHF. The DNA of the CDR3 is TGCGCCAGCAGCCAAGCGGGACAGGGTACTCAGCCCCAGCATTTT.

The J gene is TRBJ2-3, the V gene TRBV5-1, with 14 bases fitting TRBD2. Germline V lookup: CDR1 SGHRS, CDR2 YFSETQ. The CDR3 has 21 residues. Trimming removed 3 bases from V and 0 bases from J; junction bases left unmatched: 15. In DNA form, the CDR3 reads TGCGCCAGCAGCTCTGGACTAGCGGGGGGCCATATCACCACTAGCACAGATACGCAGTATTTT. Translated, it gives CASSSGLAGGHITTSTDTQYF. The full variable domain, completed using reference TRBV5-1 and TRBJ2-3, is KAGVTQTPRYLIKTRGQQVTLSCSPISGHRSVSWYQQTPGQGLQFLFEYFSETQRNKGNFPGRFSGRQFSNSRSEMNVSTLELGDSALYLCASSSGLAGGHITTSTDTQYFGPGTRLTVL.

This chain joins TRBV9 and TRBJ2-1; TRBD2 aligns across 9 bases. Germline V gene lookup returns CDR1 SGDLS and CDR2 YYNGEE. V lost 4 bases, J lost 7 bases, and 18 bases stayed unmatched. This CDR3 spans 18 amino acids. CDR3 loop: CASSFRSGGYTPRNEQFF. The CDR3 nucleotides are TGTGCCAGCAGCTTTCGGAGCGGGGGGTACACCCCTCGGAATGAGCAGTTCTTC.

This clone has just one count. The rearrangement links TRBV5-1 to TRBJ1-4; the D is unclear. Germline CDR1 and CDR2: SGHRS and YFSETQ. The CDR3 runs 14 residues. V dropped 0 bases and J dropped 0 bases, with 3 bases sitting between them. CDR3 DNA: TGCGCCAGCAGCTTGGTCGCAACTAATGAAAAACTGTTTTTT. Residues: CASSLVATNEKLFF.

V is TRBV6-5 and J is TRBJ2-5; a possible D gene is TRBD2 (6 bases). Trimming removed 2 bases from V and 5 bases from J, with 9 bases in between. The CDR3 loop spans 13 amino acids. Germline-derived CDR1 and CDR2 are MNHEY and SVGAGI. CDR3: CASSYNRGETQYF. The CDR3 DNA follows: TGTGCCAGCAGTTACAATCGGGGGGAGACCCAGTACTTC.

The chain couples TRBV5-1 to TRBJ1-2, with a weak D call TRBD1 (5 bases). Trimming took off 0 bases at V and 7 bases at J, with 13 bases between the two ends. The CDR3 is made up of 14 amino acids. CDR1 and CDR2 (germline): SGHRS, YFSETQ. CDR3 sequence (DNA): TGCGCCAGCAGCTTGGTCGGAGGGGATTTTGGCTACACCTTC. It specifies CASSLVGGDFGYTF.

The J gene is TRBJ2-2, the V gene TRBV3-1 (or the pseudogene TRBV3-2); the match to TRBD2 covers 11 bases. The V gene's germline CDR1 is LGHDT and CDR2 YNNKEL (reference sequence). The junction had 4 bases not matched to a gene; V was cut back by 6 bases and J by 4 bases. The CDR3 spans 15 residues. The CDR3 bases are TGTGCCAGCAGGATAGCGGGAGGGGTCACCGGGGAGCTGTTTTTT. Its protein product is CASRIAGGVTGELFF.

V usage is TRBV19 and J usage is TRBJ2-3; TRBD2 matches at 16 bases. V lost 6 bases to trimming and J lost 5 bases; unmatched junction nucleotides: 2. The germline CDR1 and CDR2 sequences are LNHDA and SQIVND (reference sequence). CDR3 size: 15 residues. CDR3 residues: CASRGLAGGQDTQYF. CDR3 coding DNA: TGTGCCAGTAGGGGACTAGCGGGGGGGCAAGATACGCAGTATTTT.